Included here is one T cell receptor (beta chain) sequence, with context. Prominent immunodeficiency with autoinflammation defined PRAID. These data belong to a study of stem cell transplantation in POMP-related autoinflammatory disease. At the level of the study: Through one year post-transplant, neutrophils and platelets were 100% of graft donor origin.

The germline V gene has CDR1 PRHDT and CDR2 FYEKMQ (reference sequence). The junction had 5 bases not matched to a gene; V was cut back by 8 bases and J by 9 bases. The CDR3 consists of 13 residues. TCRdb keeps only in-frame clones here, not all; method: immunoSEQ multiplex PCR. The table shows 7,500 to 10,000 clones, with over 75% occurring only once. The clonotype comes from a human patient with POMP-related autoinflammation and immune dysregulation (PRAID). Some T cells may possibly be graft donor cells. This rearrangement joins TRBV13 to TRBJ2-1, with 12 positions matching TRBD2. This material consisted of CD8+ T cells from PBMCs, taken after stem cell transplantation. The DNA of the CDR3 is TGTGCCAGCGGACTAGCGGGAAGGGCTGAGCAGTTCTTC. It is translated as CASGLAGRAEQFF.